This T cell receptor beta chain comes out of a study of cytomegalovirus exposure and HLA in healthy donors. In the study overall: Samples from HLA-typed donors yielded about 85 million unique TCRs in an early data release.

This CDR3 contains 14 residues. With V trimmed by 9 bases and J by 5 bases, 8 bases remained unmatched. Looked up from germline, CDR1 is LNHDA and CDR2 is SQIVND (reference sequence). 13 Jbeta primers and 60 Vbeta primers were used for the PCR. The data were produced by immunoSEQ multiplex PCR, yet TCRdb's version contains in-frame clones alone and is incomplete. The sample includes 150,000 or so clones, approximately 84% of them seen just once. Study findings and constraints: Most TCR beta V segments were productive about 87% or about 30% of the time in an earlier analysis. Later analysis identified around 15,000 TCR beta sequences associated with HLA alleles, using a false discovery rate threshold of 0.05.

Regarding this clone: Its cognate antigen is unknown.

Material for sequencing was PBMCs. The TCR originated in a woman aged 50 to 65 in good health and CMV-seropositive. The chain carries TRBV19 and TRBJ2-5; TRBD1 agrees at 11 bases. The CDR3 protein is CARTRGQGGETQYF. CDR3 bases: TGTGCCAGAACGAGGGGACAGGGGGGGGAGACCCAGTACTTC.